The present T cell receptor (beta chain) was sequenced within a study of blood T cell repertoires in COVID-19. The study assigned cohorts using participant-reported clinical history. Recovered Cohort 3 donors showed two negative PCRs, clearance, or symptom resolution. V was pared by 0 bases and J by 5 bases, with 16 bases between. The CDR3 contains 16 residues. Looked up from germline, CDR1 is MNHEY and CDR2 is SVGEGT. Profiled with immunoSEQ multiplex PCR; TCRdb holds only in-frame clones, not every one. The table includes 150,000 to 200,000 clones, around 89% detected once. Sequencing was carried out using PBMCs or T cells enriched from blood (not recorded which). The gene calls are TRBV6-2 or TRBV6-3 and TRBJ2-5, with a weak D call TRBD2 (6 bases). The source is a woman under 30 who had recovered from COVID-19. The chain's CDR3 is CASSYSHAGTRETQYF. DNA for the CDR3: TGTGCCAGCAGTTACTCCCATGCGGGAACCAGGGAGACCCAGTACTTC.